A single sample gave rise to the 14 T cell receptor beta chains below, sequenced in a study of blood T cell repertoires in COVID-19. The repertoire was sequenced with immunoSEQ multiplex PCR; TCRdb's copy has only in-frame clones and lacks some. The sample carries roughly 56,000 clones, more than 90% recorded once. The sequencing input was peripheral blood. All receptors derive from a man aged 50 to 60 with active COVID-19.

The rearrangement links TRBV29-1 to TRBJ2-3, with TRBD2 identical over 14 bases. CDR1 SQVTM and CDR2 ANQGSEA come from the germline V gene. V shed 7 bases and J 6 bases; nucleotides not matched to a gene: 9. The CDR3 loop spans 15 amino acids. In DNA, the CDR3 is TGCAGCGCAGCGACTAGCGGGGGGGCTGGTGATACGCAGTATTTT. Its translation is CSAATSGGAGDTQYF.

The rearrangement joins TRBV7-8 to TRBJ1-2, with a weak D call TRBD1 (6 bases). CDR1 is SGHVS and CDR2 is FQNEAQ in the germline V gene. The CDR3 is made up of 15 amino acids. Trimming removed 5 bases from V and 0 bases from J, with 13 bases in between. CDR3 bases: TGTGCCAGCAGCCGAGGGGGGGGATCTAACTATGGCTACACCTTC. Translating gives CASSRGGGSNYGYTF.

The chain links TRBV3-1 (or the pseudogene TRBV3-2) to TRBJ1-3, with D unresolved. The germline CDR1 and CDR2 sequences are LGHDT and YNNKEL (reference sequence). CDR3 size: 13 residues. The V end was cut by 4 bases, the J end by 7 bases, with 11 bases between. CDR3 protein: CASSRGRWNTIYF. In DNA form, the CDR3 reads TGTGCCAGCAGCCGAGGGAGATGGAACACCATATATTTT.

The chain employs TRBV12-2 and TRBJ2-5; the table calls TRBD1, which could not be checked here. TRBV12-2 is tagged as a pseudogene. CDR3 length equals 15 residues. This chain's CDR3 is CASRVRQGAPETQYF. For the CDR3, the DNA is TGTGCAAGTCGCGTCCGACAGGGGGCACCTGAGACCCAGTACTTC.

The chain joins TRBV3-1 (or the pseudogene TRBV3-2) to TRBJ2-5, with D perhaps TRBD2 (6 bases). The CDR3 has 13 residues. The germline V gene encodes CDR1 LGHDT and CDR2 YNNKEL (reference sequence). Trimming took 8 bases from V and 4 from J, leaving 14 bases between them. In nucleotides, the CDR3 is TGTGCCAGCGGGGCTTGGGGGGTAGAGACCCAGTACTTC. It translates to CASGAWGVETQYF.

The gene calls are TRBV28 and TRBJ2-5; 11 positions match TRBD2. V lost 5 bases, J lost 5 bases, and 7 bases stayed unmatched. Germline values: CDR1 MDHEN, CDR2 SYDVKM. The CDR3 has 15 amino acids. The CDR3 sequence: CASSVAGGAWETQYF. In DNA, the CDR3 is TGTGCCAGCAGTGTAGCGGGGGGGGCTTGGGAGACCCAGTACTTC. The full variable domain, rest sourced from reference TRBV28 and TRBJ2-5, is DVKVTQSSRYLVKRTGEKVFLECVQDMDHENMFWYRQDPGLGLRLIYFSYDVKMKEKGDIPEGYSVSREKKERFSLILESASTNQTSMYLCASSVAGGAWETQYFGPGTRLLVL.

The chain couples TRBV7-2 to TRBJ2-5; 8 nucleotides line up with TRBD2. This CDR3 has 17 amino acids. After removal of 3 bases from V and 3 bases from J, the junction contained 12 bases not matched to a gene. Germline CDR1 and CDR2: SGHTA and FQGNSA. The CDR3 DNA reads TGTGCCAGCAGCTTGACTTCGACGGGGCGGGGGGAAGAGACCCAGTACTTC. Its protein product is CASSLTSTGRGEETQYF. The full variable domain, rest sourced from reference TRBV7-2 and TRBJ2-5, is GAGVSQSPSNKVTEKGKDVELRCDPISGHTALYWYRQSLGQGLEFLIYFQGNSAPDKSGLPSDRFSAERTGGSVSTLTIQRTQQEDSAVYLCASSLTSTGRGEETQYFGPGTRLLVL.

This rearrangement joins TRBV23-1 to TRBJ1-3; unclear D gene. TRBV23-1 is an ORF for which the function is uncertain. This CDR3 contains 18 residues. The ends were cut back, 0 bases at V and 0 bases at J, with 15 bases in the middle. CDR3 amino acids: CASSQSVPGTFSGNTIYF. CDR3 sequence (DNA): TGCGCCAGCAGTCAATCGGTCCCAGGAACCTTCTCTGGAAACACCATATATTTT.

This clone appeared a single time. The V gene is TRBV7-9, the J gene TRBJ2-7; 7 positions agree with TRBD2. Germline V gene data show CDR1 as SEHNR and CDR2 as FQNEAQ (reference sequence). The CDR3 consists of 14 residues. Trimming removed 1 base from V and 4 bases from J; junction bases left unmatched: 4. CDR3 in DNA: TGTGCCAGCAGCTTAGTTCCCGGGGGGTACGAGCAGTACTTC. It translates to CASSLVPGGYEQYF.

This chain joins TRBV15 and TRBJ1-5; 7 bases map to TRBD1. J gave up 7 bases and V 0 bases, and 3 bases lay outside the gene matches. There are 14 residues in the CDR3. The germline gives CDR1 LNHNV, CDR2 YYDKDF (reference sequence). The CDR3 region is CATSRDDREQPQHF. The CDR3 bases are TGTGCCACCAGCAGAGATGACAGGGAGCAGCCCCAGCATTTT.

J is TRBJ2-4 and V is TRBV3-1 (or the pseudogene TRBV3-2), with D possibly TRBD2 on 5 matching bases. Germline V gene lookup returns CDR1 LGHDT and CDR2 YNNKEL (reference sequence). V dropped 6 bases and J dropped 3 bases, with 18 bases sitting between them. The CDR3 has 16 residues. The CDR3 sequence is CASSRGSLGLKNIQYF. CDR3 coding DNA: TGTGCCAGCAGTCGAGGGTCCCTCGGGCTCAAAAACATTCAGTACTTC.

This clone was found once. The genes are TRBV5-4 and TRBJ2-3, with a tentative D call TRBD2 (6 bases). This CDR3 region has 14 residues. Trimming left V 4 bases short and J 3 bases short, with 12 bases between. Germline V CDR1 and CDR2: SGHNT, YYREEE (reference sequence). CDR3 nucleotides: TGTGCCAGCAGCCTGGGACTTAGAACAGATACGCAGTATTTT. This sequence encodes CASSLGLRTDTQYF.

Comment on this clone: A junction end diverges from the germline sequence, so it may reflect a read error. The chain's CDR3 is CASRGGTGNAEAFF. For the CDR3, the DNA is TGTGCCAGCAGGGGGGGGACAGGGAACGCTGAAGCTTTCTTT. The chain has TRBV2 and TRBJ1-1; the match to TRBD1 covers 9 bases. Germline CDR1 reads SNHLY; CDR2 reads FYNNEI. This CDR3 is built from 14 residues.

The chain joins TRBV11-2 to TRBJ1-2; 9 bases are shared with TRBD1. The V segment lost 6 bases and the J segment 6 bases; nucleotides outside the gene matches: 11. Germline loops: CDR1 SGHAT, CDR2 FQNNGV. The CDR3 is 15 residues long. CDR3 protein: CASSQITGGLDGYTF. CDR3 bases: TGTGCCAGCAGTCAAATAACAGGGGGCTTAGATGGCTACACCTTC. The full variable domain, rest sourced from reference TRBV11-2 and TRBJ1-2, is EAGVAQSPRYKIIEKRQSVAFWCNPISGHATLYWYQQILGQGPKLLIQFQNNGVVDDSQLPKDRFSAERLKGVDSTLKIQPAKLEDSAVYLCASSQITGGLDGYTFGSGTRLTVV.